The next 25 T cell receptor beta chains were all read from a single sample in a study of cytomegalovirus exposure and HLA in healthy donors (dated by TCRdb to about 2017). Library creation used the immunoSEQ multiplex PCR assay. For the multiplex PCR, a mixture combining 60 forward primers for TCR Vbeta segments and 13 reverse primers for TCR Jbeta segments was used. Sourced from immuneACCESS, this table was stored by TCRdb with only in-frame sequences that have V and J called. A share of the clones is absent; for the studies checked, an unresolved V gene accounts for under half, and the remainder has no known explanation. In this sample the table shows under 130,000 clones, roughly an eighth of which occur a single time. The top ten hold about a sixth of the sample. The sequencing input was PBMCs. The receptor source for this set is a middle-aged man in good health and CMV-seropositive.

This clone turned up a few times. This chain connects TRBV6-6 to TRBJ1-5, with TRBD1 identical over 10 bases. Germline V gene sequence: CDR1 MNHNY, CDR2 SVGAGI (reference sequence). The V gene end was trimmed by 6 bases and the J gene end by 5 bases; junction bases not matched to a gene: 7. The CDR3 length is 15 residues. This CDR3 reads CASSRDRGSDQPQHF. The CDR3 coding sequence is TGTGCCAGCAGCCGGGACAGGGGCTCCGATCAGCCCCAGCATTTT.

This clone came up a few times. This chain connects TRBV29-1 to TRBJ2-3; D is possibly TRBD2 (6 bases). Deletions cut 1 base from V and 1 base from J, with 12 bases between. This CDR3 contains 15 residues. The V gene's germline CDR1 is SQVTM and CDR2 ANQGSEA. The CDR3 loop reads CSVEVGGFGTDTQYF. In DNA, the CDR3 is TGCAGCGTTGAAGTTGGGGGGTTTGGCACAGATACGCAGTATTTT.

This clone was seen only a few times. This chain joins TRBV25-1 and TRBJ2-5; 9 positions match TRBD1. With V trimmed by 7 bases and J by 4 bases, 7 bases remained unmatched. Germline V lookup: CDR1 MGHDK, CDR2 SYGVNS. The CDR3 covers 14 residues. CDR3 sequence (DNA): TGTGCCAGCACGGTGACAGGGGGTAGAGAGACCCAGTACTTC. Translating gives CASTVTGGRETQYF.

Only a few counts were recorded for this clone. This rearrangement joins TRBV7-9 to TRBJ2-1; D remains ambiguous. The V gene lost 5 bases and the J gene lost 5 bases, with 13 bases spanning the gap. The CDR3 has 14 amino acids. Per the germline V gene, CDR1 is SEHNR and CDR2 is FQNEAQ (reference sequence). The DNA for the CDR3 is TGTGCCAGCAGCCCCAGCTCAACTAACAATGAGCAGTTCTTC. This sequence encodes CASSPSSTNNEQFF.

V gene TRBV29-1 combines with J gene TRBJ2-1, with D maybe TRBD1 (6 bases). The CDR3 consists of 14 residues. Between the trimmed V and J ends, which lost 6 bases and 1 base, there was a span of 13 bases. CDR1 and CDR2 (germline): SQVTM, ANQGSEA. The CDR3 nucleotides read TGCAGCGTGGGACAAACTTATTCCTACAATGAGCAGTTCTTC. It translates to CSVGQTYSYNEQFF.

This clone was counted between two and nine times. The chain joins TRBV7-2 to TRBJ2-5; D remains ambiguous. Trimming removed 2 bases at V and 8 bases at J, with 27 bases between. CDR3 length: 18 residues. Per germline, CDR1 SGHTA and CDR2 FQGNSA. This chain's CDR3 is CASSLTPASHVTGDTQYF. In DNA, the CDR3 is TGTGCCAGCAGCTTAACCCCCGCTTCACACGTTACCGGAGACACCCAGTACTTC.

This clone has just a few counts. The chain carries TRBV6-5 and TRBJ2-2, with a weak D call TRBD2 (5 bases). The CDR3 is made up of 15 amino acids. Trimming took off 6 bases at V and 4 bases at J, with 15 bases between the two ends. CDR1 and CDR2 from the germline V gene are MNHEY and SVGAGI. The CDR3 is CASRRESEPTGELFF. CDR3 in DNA: TGTGCCAGCAGGAGGGAGTCAGAACCCACCGGGGAGCTGTTTTTT.

CDR3 protein: CASSQDGTSGSTDTQYF. As DNA, the CDR3 is TGCGCCAGCAGCCAAGATGGGACTAGCGGGAGCACAGATACGCAGTATTTT. This rearrangement joins TRBV4-1 to TRBJ2-3; TRBD2 matches 12 bases. CDR3 length equals 17 residues. Germline V CDR1 and CDR2: MGHRA, YSYEKL. The V and J ends lost 0 bases and 0 bases, in that order; junction bases with no gene match: 1.

J is TRBJ2-3 and V is TRBV7-2; a weak D match, TRBD2 (5 bases). This CDR3 is 11 amino acids long. V was clipped by 6 bases and J by 5 bases, with 6 bases between them. Germline V gives CDR1 SGHTA, CDR2 FQGNSA. CDR3: CASRSGDTQYF. The CDR3 bases are TGTGCCAGCAGGAGCGGAGATACGCAGTATTTT.

This clone was seen a handful of times. V is TRBV4-1 and J is TRBJ1-1; D may be TRBD1 (5 bases). Per germline, CDR1 MGHRA and CDR2 YSYEKL. V shed 3 bases and J shed 1 base, with 12 bases lying between them. The CDR3 spans 15 residues. In nucleotides, the CDR3 is TGCGCCAGCAGCCATAGCGGGCAGGGGAACACTGAAGCTTTCTTT. The encoded protein is CASSHSGQGNTEAFF.

This clone was counted only a few times. The V call is TRBV9, the J call TRBJ2-2; 11 nucleotides align to TRBD2. The CDR3 length is 14 residues. In germline, CDR1 is SGDLS, CDR2 YYNGEE. V trimming: 0 bases; J trimming: 8 bases; junction bases outside the gene matches: 0. The CDR3 sequence is CASSVGLAGGELFF. CDR3 nucleotides: TGTGCCAGCAGCGTAGGACTAGCGGGAGGGGAGCTGTTTTTT. The full variable domain, its missing parts supplied by reference TRBV9 and TRBJ2-2, is DSGVTQTPKHLITATGQRVTLRCSPRSGDLSVYWYQQSLDQGLQFLIQYYNGEERAKGNILERFSAQQFPDLHSELNLSSLELGDSALYFCASSVGLAGGELFFGEGSRLTVL.

This chain uses TRBV5-4 with TRBJ2-5; 7 bases are a match to TRBD1. The CDR3 sequence is 16 residues long. The V gene end was trimmed by 5 bases and the J gene end by 5 bases; junction bases not matched to a gene: 15. Germline loops: CDR1 SGHNT, CDR2 YYREEE (reference sequence). The CDR3 nucleotides read TGTGCCAGCAGTTTCCTCCAGGGACAGAAAGGGGAGACCCAGTACTTC. Protein sequence: CASSFLQGQKGETQYF. Complete variable domain (other parts from reference TRBV5-4 and TRBJ2-5): ETGVTQSPTHLIKTRGQQVTLRCSSQSGHNTVSWYQQALGQGPQFIFQYYREEENGRGNFPPRFSGLQFPNYSSELNVNALELDDSALYLCASSFLQGQKGETQYFGPGTRLLVL.

This clone was found a few times. The CDR3: CAWSVLTGDYGYTF. CDR3 coding DNA: TGTGCCTGGAGTGTGCTAACAGGGGACTATGGCTACACCTTC. This chain uses TRBV30 with TRBJ1-2; 7 positions match TRBD1. CDR3 length: 14 amino acids. Germline CDR1 reads GTSNPN; CDR2 reads SVGIG (reference sequence). The trim removed 0 bases at V and 3 bases at J, leaving 4 bases unmatched.

This chain connects TRBV19 to TRBJ2-1; maybe TRBD1 (6 bases). Germline V gene data show CDR1 as LNHDA and CDR2 as SQIVND (reference sequence). This CDR3 is 13 amino acids long. V was shortened by 3 bases and J by 10 bases, with 13 bases between the two germline ends. CDR3 sequence reads: CASSMDSDREQFF. In DNA, the CDR3 is TGTGCCAGTAGTATGGACTCGGACAGAGAGCAGTTCTTC.

The V and J genes are TRBV19 and TRBJ1-2; a weak D match, TRBD1 (6 bases). Trimming left V 3 bases short and J 6 bases short, with 11 bases between. CDR1 is LNHDA, CDR2 SQIVND, per germline (reference sequence). The CDR3 runs to 13 residues. The CDR3, as DNA: TGTGCCAGTAGTATTTGGGGGCACGATGGCTACACCTTC. Its translation: CASSIWGHDGYTF.

V gene TRBV13 combines with J gene TRBJ2-2; D is perhaps TRBD1 (6 bases). Trimming left V 5 bases short and J 4 bases short, with 17 bases between. CDR1 PRHDT and CDR2 FYEKMQ come from the germline V gene (reference sequence). The CDR3 length is 16 residues. As DNA, the CDR3 is TGTGCCAGCAGCGGGCGACAGGTATTGAGCACCGGGGAGCTGTTTTTT. Protein sequence: CASSGRQVLSTGELFF.

The rearrangement uses TRBV7-9 and TRBJ1-4, with TRBD1 identical over 7 bases. Trimming cost V 10 bases and J 8 bases; bases outside gene matches: 19. The CDR3 runs to 16 residues. Germline CDR1 SEHNR, CDR2 FQNEAQ (reference sequence). The CDR3 spells CATEPGGGLTGEKLFF. CDR3 nucleotide sequence: TGTGCCACCGAACCAGGAGGGGGCCTGACGGGAGAAAAACTGTTTTTT.

The chain is built from TRBV5-1 and TRBJ1-2, with 7 bases that match TRBD1. The V gene's germline CDR1 is SGHRS and CDR2 YFSETQ. Trimming cost V 4 bases and J 2 bases; bases outside gene matches: 8. This CDR3 has 15 amino acids. The CDR3 spells CASSLQTGTNYGYTF. In DNA form, the CDR3 reads TGCGCCAGCAGCCTGCAGACAGGGACAAACTATGGCTACACCTTC.

In this sample, this clone is large. The genes are TRBV27 and TRBJ1-1, with D perhaps matching TRBD1 (5 bases). Germline lookup yields CDR1 MNHEY and CDR2 SMNVEV (reference sequence). The CDR3 length is 14 residues. V was shortened by 4 bases and J by 3 bases, with 12 bases between the two germline ends. The CDR3 loop reads CASSSVDSYTEAFF. CDR3 nucleotides: TGTGCCAGCAGTTCCGTAGACAGTTACACTGAAGCTTTCTTT.

This clone has a handful of counts. The rearrangement links TRBV6-5 to TRBJ2-4; 7 bases are a match to TRBD2. CDR3 length: 15 amino acids. Per the germline V gene, CDR1 is MNHEY and CDR2 is SVGAGI. The junction had 7 bases not matched to a gene; V was cut back by 5 bases and J by 3 bases. CDR3 region: CASSKGRVDKNIQYF. The CDR3 DNA reads as TGTGCCAGCAGTAAGGGGAGGGTAGACAAAAACATTCAGTACTTC.

In DNA, the CDR3 is TGTGCCTGGAGTCAGGTCTATGGGTACGAGCAGTACTTC. Protein sequence: CAWSQVYGYEQYF. V usage is TRBV30 and J usage is TRBJ2-7; D not certain. The CDR3 sequence is 13 residues long. Germline assignment: CDR1 GTSNPN and CDR2 SVGIG (reference sequence). Between the trimmed V and J ends, which lost 2 bases and 4 bases, there was a span of 12 bases.

The chain has TRBV7-2 and TRBJ2-1; 9 bases map to TRBD2. Germline lookup yields CDR1 SGHTA and CDR2 FQGNSA. V shed 5 bases, J shed 6 bases, and the junction held 8 bases outside the gene matches. This CDR3 contains 15 residues. This CDR3 reads CASSPGLALGNEQFF. The CDR3 DNA is TGTGCCAGCAGCCCGGGACTAGCTCTTGGCAATGAGCAGTTCTTC.

The rearrangement joins TRBV12-5 to TRBJ2-6; 11 bases fit TRBD1. The CDR3 sequence is 18 residues long. Per germline, CDR1 LGHNT and CDR2 FRNRAP. V was pared by 2 bases and J by 3 bases, with 6 bases of the junction left unmatched. Here the CDR3 DNA reads TGTGCTAGTGGTTTGACCGGACAGGGGGCGGTTGGGGCCAACGTCCTGACTTTC. Encoded protein: CASGLTGQGAVGANVLTF.

V gene TRBV18 combines with J gene TRBJ1-5, with D perhaps matching TRBD1 (5 bases). CDR3 length: 15 amino acids. CDR1 and CDR2 (germline): KGHSH, LQKENI. With 6 bases removed from V and 5 bases from J, the gap between germline ends came to 17 bases. Written as DNA, the CDR3 is TGTGCCAGCTCCCTCCGGGGGGGGGTGGATCAGCCCCAGCATTTT. Its protein is CASSLRGGVDQPQHF.

This clone came up a few times. The chain couples TRBV6-1 to TRBJ2-1; 9 bases are a match to TRBD2. The trim removed 4 bases at V and 6 bases at J, leaving 10 bases unmatched. The CDR3 runs 16 residues. Germline V lookup: CDR1 MNHNS, CDR2 SASEGT. The CDR3 spells CASSGPRGGAGNEQFF. The CDR3 DNA reads TGTGCCAGCAGTGGCCCGCGGGGGGGCGCCGGCAATGAGCAGTTCTTC.